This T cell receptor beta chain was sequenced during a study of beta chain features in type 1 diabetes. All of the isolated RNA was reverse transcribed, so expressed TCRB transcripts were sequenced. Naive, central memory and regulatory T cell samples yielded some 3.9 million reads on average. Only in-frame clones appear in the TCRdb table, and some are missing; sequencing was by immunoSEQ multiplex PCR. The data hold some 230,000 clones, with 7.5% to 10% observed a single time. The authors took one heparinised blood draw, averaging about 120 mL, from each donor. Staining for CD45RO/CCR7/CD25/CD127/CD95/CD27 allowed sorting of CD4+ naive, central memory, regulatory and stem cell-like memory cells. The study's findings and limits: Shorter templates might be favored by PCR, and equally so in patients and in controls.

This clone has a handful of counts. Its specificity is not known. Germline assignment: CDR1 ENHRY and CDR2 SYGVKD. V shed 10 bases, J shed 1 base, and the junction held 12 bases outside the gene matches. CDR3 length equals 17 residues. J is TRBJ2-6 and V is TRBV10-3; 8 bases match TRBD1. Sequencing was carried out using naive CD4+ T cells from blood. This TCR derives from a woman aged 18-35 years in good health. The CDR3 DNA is TGTGCCACTGCGACCGGACAGGGAAAATCTGGGGCCAACGTCCTGACTTTC. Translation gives CATATGQGKSGANVLTF.